This TCR beta chain was captured by sequencing in a study of blood T cell repertoires in COVID-19. Study-wide context: Sources were T cells, B-cell-depleted T cells, or PBMCs; the material itself was cDNA or gDNA.

Original data processing: Nucleated cell number was recorded as an estimate derived from reference gene primer amplification. Data came from immunoSEQ multiplex PCR; TCRdb stores just in-frame clones and leaves some out. For V, J and clone size, that table is used; D and trimming come from the DNA. The sample yields a few hundred thousand clones, roughly 85% seen once. With 2 bases removed from V and 0 bases from J, the gap between germline ends came to 5 bases. Germline assignment: CDR1 MGHRA and CDR2 YSYEKL. The CDR3 sequence is 15 residues long. The age range of participants was roughly 18 to 90 years, with residence in around 22 US areas. Participants were placed into cohorts based on the clinical history they reported.

The chain joins TRBV4-1 to TRBJ2-6; D is undetermined. Sequenced input: PBMCs or T cells enriched from blood (not recorded which). This receptor was taken from a man aged 25-40 years who had recovered from COVID-19. CDR3 in amino acids: CASSQPRSGANVLTF. Here the CDR3 DNA reads TGCGCCAGCAGCCAACCTCGCTCTGGGGCCAACGTCCTGACTTTC.